The sequence of this T cell receptor beta chain was determined in a study of shared clonotypes between healthy human individuals. Germline CDR1 SEHNR, CDR2 FQNEAQ (reference sequence). V lost 4 bases and J 7 bases, leaving 13 bases between the germline ends. The CDR3 is 14 residues long. Assay: immunoSEQ multiplex PCR; the TCRdb copy retains only in-frame clones and omits some. This table has around 690,000 clones, 90% appearing once. The V and J genes are TRBV7-9 and TRBJ1-4; D gene ambiguous. The source is a man aged 18-30 years in good health. Some clones in this sample may be carry-over from other donors' samples. Sequencing was carried out using memory CD8+ T cells from PBMCs. Specified subset: CD45RO+ cells pooled with CCR7-negative TemRA cells. The CDR3 region is CASSSDPSVEKLFF. DNA for the CDR3: TGTGCCAGCAGCTCCGACCCCTCCGTTGAAAAACTGTTTTTT.